Presented here are 3 T cell receptor beta chains from one specimen sequenced in a study of blood T cell repertoires in COVID-19. TCRdb's copy holds only in-frame clones and misses some; the assay was immunoSEQ multiplex PCR. The table has 100,000 or so clones, around four fifths seen once; the top ten hold less than 10%. Sequenced: peripheral blood. The receptor set was obtained from a man between 35 and 55 years old with active or convalescent COVID-19.

The CDR3 region is CASSFADRGGDGYTF. The CDR3 nucleotides read TGTGCCAGCAGTTTCGCGGATCGGGGAGGGGATGGCTACACCTTC. The V and J genes are TRBV27 and TRBJ1-2; TRBD1 might be the D (5 bases). Germline CDR1 is MNHEY and CDR2 is SMNVEV (reference sequence). V dropped 3 bases and J dropped 6 bases, with 17 bases sitting between them. The CDR3 covers 15 residues.

The rearrangement uses TRBV19 and TRBJ1-5, with 12 bases aligning to TRBD1. J was trimmed by 6 bases and V by 8 bases; bases with no gene match: 8. Germline CDR1 reads LNHDA; CDR2 reads SQIVND (reference sequence). The CDR3 runs 15 residues. The CDR3, as DNA: TGTGCCAGTGTAGCCGGGACAGGGGGCGGTCAGCCCCAGCATTTT. It yields the protein CASVAGTGGGQPQHF. Using reference TRBV19 and TRBJ1-5 for the parts outside the CDR3, the full variable domain is DGGITQSPKYLFRKEGQNVTLSCEQNLNHDAMYWYRQDPGQGLRLIYYSQIVNDFQKGDIAEGYSVSREKKESFPLTVTSAQKNPTAFYLCASVAGTGGGQPQHFGDGTRLSIL.

The V gene is TRBV5-1, the J gene TRBJ1-5; TRBD1 agrees at 9 bases. The germline gives CDR1 SGHRS, CDR2 YFSETQ. Trimming removed 8 bases from V and 1 base from J; junction bases left unmatched: 13. This CDR3 contains 17 residues. This CDR3 is CARPGTGSWRSNQPQHF. CDR3 coding DNA: TGCGCCAGGCCCGGGACAGGGAGCTGGCGAAGCAATCAGCCCCAGCATTTT.